The next 14 T cell receptor beta chains were all read from a single sample in a study of breast tumors, draining lymph nodes, adjacent tissues. Each CDR3 protein is one row after TCRdb ran MiXCR on the multiplex PCR reads. This sample has over 200,000 distinct CDR3 sequences, with approximately 30% found just once. The lymph nodes were axillary draining lymph nodes from breast cancer patients. The specimen sequenced was axillary lymph node tissue. Receptor source: a female donor with breast cancer. Some clones in this sample may be carry-over from other donors' samples.

This clonotype was recorded many times. This chain uses TRBV3-1 with TRBJ1-5, with D perhaps TRBD1 (6 bases). The CDR3 has 14 amino acids. The V gene lost 4 bases and the J gene lost 5 bases, with 12 bases spanning the gap. Germline CDR1 and CDR2: LGHDT and YNNKEL (reference sequence). CDR3 sequence (DNA): TGTGCCAGCAGCCGGGGGGCGGGGGATCAGCCCCAGCATTTT. It yields the protein CASSRGAGDQPQHF.

In this sample, this clonotype turned up many times. A much larger clonotype is one base distant, so this may be a read error. The J gene is TRBJ2-1, the V gene TRBV20-1; D gene unclear. The germline V gene has CDR1 DFQATT and CDR2 SNEGSKA (reference sequence). This CDR3 spans 14 amino acids. The CDR3 nucleotides are TGCAGTGCTAGTACCGGGCGTAAATACACTGAGCAGTTCTTC. This translates into CSASTGRKYTEQFF.

In its sample, this clonotype was seen many times. V and J are TRBV6-1 and TRBJ2-2, with 12 positions matching TRBD2. V shed 8 bases and J 1 base; nucleotides not matched to a gene: 11. CDR1 and CDR2 (germline): MNHNS, SASEGT. There are 18 residues in the CDR3. CDR3 residues: CASGRDRLAGVNTGELFF. CDR3 nucleotide sequence: TGTGCCAGCGGCAGGGATCGACTAGCGGGAGTGAACACCGGGGAGCTGTTTTTT.

This clonotype has a handful of counts. This chain joins TRBV19 and TRBJ1-1; TRBD1 agrees at 7 bases. The CDR3 is made up of 15 amino acids. The V gene end was trimmed by 7 bases and the J gene end by 0 bases; junction bases not matched to a gene: 8. The germline gives CDR1 LNHDA, CDR2 SQIVND (reference sequence). CDR3 nucleotides: TGTGCCAGTACCACAGCACAGGGGTTGAACACTGAAGCTTTCTTT. Translating it yields CASTTAQGLNTEAFF.

The J gene is TRBJ1-6, the V gene TRBV9, with a possible D match to TRBD1 (5 bases). Per the germline V gene, CDR1 is SGDLS and CDR2 is YYNGEE. V lost 3 bases and J lost 6, with 13 bases in between. The CDR3 is 15 amino acids. CDR3 sequence: CASSAVGLINSPLHF. The CDR3, as DNA: TGTGCCAGCAGCGCGGTGGGGCTGATTAATTCACCCCTCCACTTT.

This clonotype was counted between two and nine times. The chain is built from TRBV5-4 and TRBJ2-6, with 7 nucleotides matching TRBD1. Germline values: CDR1 SGHNT, CDR2 YYREEE (reference sequence). Trimming at V came to 0 bases and at J to 0 bases, leaving 9 bases not matched to a gene. The CDR3 length is 19 residues. DNA of the CDR3: TGTGCCAGCAGCTTGGGCCCGGGACAGATATTCTCTGGGGCCAACGTCCTGACTTTC. It encodes CASSLGPGQIFSGANVLTF.

As concerns this clonotype: Being one base from a much bigger clone, this may be a read error. J is TRBJ2-7 and V is TRBV6-5; 11 nucleotides align to TRBD2. Looked up from germline, CDR1 is MNHEY and CDR2 is SVGAGI. The CDR3 consists of 15 residues. The CDR3 spells CASSSPSGRSCEQYF. The DNA of the CDR3 is TGTGCCAGCAGCTCACCTAGCGGGAGGTCCTGCGAGCAGTACTTC.

To note about this clonotype: The junction departs from germline at one end; a sequencing error may be responsible. The rearrangement links TRBV6-6 to TRBJ2-1, with 7 bases fitting TRBD2. The CDR3 spans 14 residues. Germline V gene lookup returns CDR1 MNHNY and CDR2 SVGAGI (reference sequence). The CDR3 sequence: CASSYSGGRGERFF. CDR3 in DNA: TGTGCCAGCAGTTACTCGGGAGGGAGAGGTGAGCGGTTCTTC.

This clonotype was seen repeatedly, ten times or more. The chain uses TRBV30 and TRBJ2-2; a weak D match, TRBD2 (5 bases). The CDR3 consists of 13 residues. V gave up 4 bases and J gave up 7 bases, with 13 bases separating them. From germline, CDR1 is GTSNPN and CDR2 SVGIG (reference sequence). The CDR3, as DNA: TGTGCCTGGAAGCGGCAGGCAAACGGGGAGCTGTTTTTT. Protein sequence: CAWKRQANGELFF.

This clonotype was found many times. J is TRBJ2-7 and V is TRBV5-1; a possible D gene is TRBD2 (5 bases). This CDR3 comprises 13 residues. Trimming left V 0 bases short and J 7 bases short, with 11 bases between. Looked up from germline, CDR1 is SGHRS and CDR2 is YFSETQ. CDR3 DNA sequence: TGCGCCAGCAGCTTGGCTAGCTACTGGGAGCAGTACTTC. Protein: CASSLASYWEQYF.

This clonotype was seen many times. The chain is built from TRBV5-5 and TRBJ1-5, with D unresolved. The length of the CDR3 is 16 residues. Per germline, CDR1 SGHKS and CDR2 YYEKEE (reference sequence). Between the trimmed V and J ends, which lost 1 base and 0 bases, there was a span of 11 bases. CDR3 in DNA: TGTGCCAGCAGCTTGAAGACGGATTATAGCAATCAGCCCCAGCATTTT. It specifies CASSLKTDYSNQPQHF.

On this clonotype itself: Likely a read error: the CDR3 ends without its conserved phenylalanine or tryptophan. Because the CDR3's place on the DNA is in doubt, the DNA is left out and the CDR3 is given as listed by TCRdb. The V gene is TRBV7-8, the J gene TRBJ2-7; the table gives TRBD2 as D, unverified against the DNA. The CDR3 is 14 residues long, ends included. Per germline, CDR1 SGHVS and CDR2 FQNEAQ. The CDR3 here is CASSPGLAAYEQCL.

This clonotype has just a few counts. The junction differs from germline at one of its ends, possibly a read error. The chain is built from TRBV19 and TRBJ1-1; 9 bases fit TRBD1. This CDR3 has 16 residues. Germline lookup yields CDR1 LNHDA and CDR2 SQIVND (reference sequence). This CDR3 reads CASSLQTGGKNTKAFF. CDR3 DNA sequence: TGTGCCAGTAGCCTCCAGACAGGGGGGAAGAACACTAAAGCTTTCTTT. The entire variable domain, with the rest obtained from reference TRBV19 and TRBJ1-1, is as follows: DGGITQSPKYLFRKEGQNVTLSCEQNLNHDAMYWYRQDPGQGLRLIYYSQIVNDFQKGDIAEGYSVSREKKESFPLTVTSAQKNPTAFYLCASSLQTGGKNTKAFFGQGTRLTVV.

V and J are TRBV20-1 and TRBJ2-2; 12 nucleotides agree with TRBD1. Germline-derived CDR1 and CDR2 are DFQATT and SNEGSKA (reference sequence). The trim removed 0 bases at V and 3 bases at J, leaving 2 bases unmatched. The CDR3 totals 16 residues. Here the CDR3 DNA reads TGCAGTGCTAGAGAAGGGACAGGGGGCGACACCGGGGAGCTGTTTTTT. Translating it yields CSAREGTGGDTGELFF.